Listed below are T cell receptor beta chains from one sample, sequenced in a study of spatial heterogeneity in lung cancer. TCRdb recomputed calls from the 5' RACE reads with MiXCR, one row per CDR3 protein. Among around 120,000 distinct CDR3 sequences listed, roughly an eighth were seen once. The source was PBMCs, collected at follow-up. These receptors were obtained from a male donor with early-stage non-small cell lung cancer. Each CDR3 is given with its conserved first and last residue. A D gene is named only where the DNA matches it firmly. Rows give clone size only sometimes, using once, few, many, or a class for an expanded clone.

D	size	J	V	DNA	CDR3
-	few	TRBJ1-4	TRBV20-1	TGCAGTGACCCGTTGAAGGGGAAGGATGAAAAACTGTTTTTT	CSDPLKGKDEKLFF
TRBD2	-	TRBJ2-7	TRBV28	TGTGCCAGCAGGTCCGGGACTAACTCCTACGAGCAGTACTTC	CASRSGTNSYEQYF
TRBD1	few	TRBJ1-6	TRBV6-1	TGTGCCAGCAGTACGCAGGGGGCGCGGAATTCACCCCTCCACTTT	CASSTQGARNSPLHF
TRBD1	once	TRBJ2-2	TRBV10-3	TGTGCCATCACGGGACAGATTCTCACCGGGGAGCTGTTTTTT	CAITGQILTGELFF
-	-	TRBJ1-4	TRBV7-9	TGTGCCAGCGGTTCGAGTGAAAAACTGTTTTTT	CASGSSEKLFF
TRBD1	-	TRBJ2-3	TRBV25-1	TGTGCCAGCAGGGGACAGGGTCTAACAGATACGCAGTATTTT	CASRGQGLTDTQYF
-	-	TRBJ2-2	TRBV7-2	TGTGCCAGCAGCTTAACCTACGGGGACTTAAACACCGGGGAGCTGTTTTTT	CASSLTYGDLNTGELFF
-	-	TRBJ2-5	TRBV4-1	TGCGCCAGCAGCCAAGACTGGGCTGTCCAAGAGACCCAGTACTTC	CASSQDWAVQETQYF
TRBD2	-	TRBJ2-5	TRBV5-5	TGTGCCAGCAGCTTGAAGCGGGGGCGCGTCGAGACCCAGTACTTC	CASSLKRGRVETQYF
TRBD1	-	TRBJ1-5	TRBV19	TGTGCCAGTAGTCGACAGGGGTCGAGCAATCAGCCCCAGCATTTT	CASSRQGSSNQPQHF
-	many	TRBJ1-1	TRBV7-9	TGTGCCAGCAAAAGACGGGAAACTGAAGCTTTCTTT	CASKRRETEAFF
-	few	TRBJ2-1	TRBV27	TGTGTCAGCACTCCAGGGGCGGGGTACAATGAGCAGTTCTTC	CVSTPGAGYNEQFF
TRBD2	-	TRBJ2-1	TRBV20-1	TGCAGTGCTCGACTAGCGGGGCCTAGGAATGAGCAGTTCTTC	CSARLAGPRNEQFF
TRBD2	few	TRBJ2-3	TRBV20-1	TGCAGTGCGAAAGGGACTAGCGGGGGGGATACGCAGTATTTT	CSAKGTSGGDTQYF
TRBD2	few	TRBJ2-7	TRBV6-1	TGTGCCAGCACCACCGGGACTACCCTCGAGGTGTCGTTC	CASTTGTTLEVSF
-	few	TRBJ1-5	TRBV20-1	TGCAGTGCTAGAGATCTTCAGGGGATTCAGCCCCAGCATTTT	CSARDLQGIQPQHF
-	few	TRBJ2-2	TRBV20-1	TGCAGTGCTTTTACACCGACGAACACCGGGGAGCTGTTTTTT	CSAFTPTNTGELFF
-	-	TRBJ1-1	TRBV18	TGTGCCAGCTCCGGACAGAAGAACACTGAAGCTTTCTTT	CASSGQKNTEAFF
-	many	TRBJ1-2	TRBV25-1	TGTGCCAGCAGTGCGGGTAGGGTCTATGGCTACACCTTC	CASSAGRVYGYTF
-	many	TRBJ2-3	TRBV24-1	TGTGCCACCAGGCCCGGTCTCACAGATACGCAGTATTTT	CATRPGLTDTQYF
-	few	TRBJ1-2	TRBV28	TGTGCCAGCAGCACCGGGGCCCCGTTTGGCTACACCTTC	CASSTGAPFGYTF
-	few	TRBJ2-2	TRBV14	TGTGCCAGCAGCCAGGATGCAAGGGACCCTAAGGACACCGGGGAGCTGTTTTTT	CASSQDARDPKDTGELFF
-	few	TRBJ1-1	TRBV3-1	TGTGCCAGCAGCCAAGCCGGCCCGGAAGCTTTCTTT	CASSQAGPEAFF
TRBD1	many	TRBJ2-3	TRBV9	TGTGCCAGCAGCGTAGATCAGACAGGGGTCACAGATACGCAGTATTTT	CASSVDQTGVTDTQYF